This entry concerns a single T cell receptor (beta chain). The data are from a study of blood T cell repertoires in COVID-19. Study information: Samples taken during acute and convalescent COVID-19 were collected in the United States, Italy and Spain. Sources were T cells, B-cell-depleted T cells, or PBMCs; the material itself was cDNA or gDNA.

How the authors handled the data: Amplification from reference gene primers served as the basis for estimated nucleated cell counts. The method was immunoSEQ multiplex PCR; TCRdb's version includes in-frame clones alone and lacks a portion of them. V and J calls and clone size are copied from that table; D and trimming were computed from the DNA. Here the sample spans more than 300,000 clones, around 90% being singletons. V lost 3 bases, J lost 4 bases, and 21 bases lay in between. Per the germline V gene, CDR1 is MNHEY and CDR2 is SVGEGT. The CDR3 loop spans 17 amino acids. This chain uses TRBV6-2 or TRBV6-3 with TRBJ2-5, with a possible D match to TRBD1 (5 bases). The specimen was peripheral blood. The sequence was obtained from a woman younger than 35 who had recovered from COVID-19. The CDR3 region is CASSYAPISDTVETQYF. The CDR3 DNA reads as TGTGCCAGCAGTTATGCCCCTATTTCGGACACGGTAGAGACCCAGTACTTC.